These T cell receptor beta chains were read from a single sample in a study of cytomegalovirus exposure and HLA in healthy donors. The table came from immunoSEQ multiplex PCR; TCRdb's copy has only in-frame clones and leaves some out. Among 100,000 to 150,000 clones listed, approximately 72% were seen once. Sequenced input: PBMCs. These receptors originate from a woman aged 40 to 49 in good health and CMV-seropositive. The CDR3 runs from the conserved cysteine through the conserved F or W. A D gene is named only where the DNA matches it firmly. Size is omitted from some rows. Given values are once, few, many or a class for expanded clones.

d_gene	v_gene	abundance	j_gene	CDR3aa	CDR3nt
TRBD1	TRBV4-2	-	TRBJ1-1	CASSQVGWDRGKVNTEAFF	TGTGCCAGCAGCCAAGTAGGCTGGGACAGGGGAAAAGTGAACACTGAAGCTTTCTTT
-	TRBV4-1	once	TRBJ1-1	CASSQDPGTHEAFF	TGCGCCAGCAGCCAAGATCCAGGAACTCATGAAGCTTTCTTT
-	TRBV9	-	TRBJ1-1	CASSVSGIRATEAFF	TGTGCCAGCAGCGTATCAGGGATCCGGGCCACTGAAGCTTTCTTT
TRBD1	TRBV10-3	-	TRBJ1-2	CAIRGGQDYGYTF	TGTGCCATCAGGGGAGGACAGGACTATGGCTACACCTTC
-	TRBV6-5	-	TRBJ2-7	CASGRGGRYEQYF	TGTGCCAGCGGGAGGGGGGGCCGCTACGAGCAGTACTTC
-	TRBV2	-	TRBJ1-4	CASSESFRGRGLNEKLFF	TGTGCCAGCAGTGAATCTTTCCGCGGGCGGGGACTTAATGAAAAACTGTTTTTT
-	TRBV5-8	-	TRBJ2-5	CASSLSRETQYF	TGTGCCAGCAGCTTGTCTCGAGAGACCCAGTACTTC
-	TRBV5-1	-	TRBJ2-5	CASSTTDPAGETQYF	TGCGCCAGCAGTACGACAGACCCGGCCGGAGAGACCCAGTACTTC
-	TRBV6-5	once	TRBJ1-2	CASSYPGGGSNYGYTF	TGTGCCAGCAGTTACCCCGGTGGCGGATCCAACTATGGCTACACCTTC
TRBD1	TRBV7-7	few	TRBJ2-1	CASSSHRDRDYNEQFF	TGTGCTAGCAGCTCACACCGGGACAGGGACTACAATGAGCAGTTCTTC
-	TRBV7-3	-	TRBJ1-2	CASSPTPNSGGYTF	TGTGCCAGCAGCCCAACGCCAAACTCAGGTGGCTACACCTTC
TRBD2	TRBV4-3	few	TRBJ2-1	CASSHILARALYNEQFF	TGCGCCAGCAGCCATATACTAGCGCGGGCCTTATACAATGAGCAGTTCTTC
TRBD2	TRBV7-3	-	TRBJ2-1	CASGLAGGPGEQFF	TGTGCCAGCGGTCTAGCGGGGGGGCCCGGGGAGCAGTTCTTC
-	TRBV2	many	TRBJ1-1	CASSEWGGFEAFF	TGTGCCAGCAGTGAATGGGGAGGGTTTGAAGCTTTCTTT
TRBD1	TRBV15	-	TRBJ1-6	CATSRDPLGQGSPLHF	TGTGCCACCAGCAGAGATCCGCTAGGACAGGGTTCACCCCTCCACTTT
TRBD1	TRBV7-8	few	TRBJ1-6	CASSPGQRIYNSPLHF	TGTGCCAGCAGCCCGGGACAGCGAATCTATAATTCACCCCTCCACTTT
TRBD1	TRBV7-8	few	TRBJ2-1	CASSRDSALPTEQFF	TGTGCCAGCAGCCGGGACAGCGCTTTGCCTACTGAGCAGTTCTTC
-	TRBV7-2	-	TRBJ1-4	CASSFDRLSEKLFF	TGTGCCAGCAGCTTCGACAGGTTAAGTGAAAAACTGTTTTTT
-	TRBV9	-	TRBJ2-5	CASSVAQVSETQYF	TGTGCCAGCAGCGTAGCCCAGGTTTCCGAGACCCAGTACTTC
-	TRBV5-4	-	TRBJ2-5	CASSLVGAGLNQETQYF	TGTGCCAGCAGCTTGGTCGGCGCGGGGCTAAACCAAGAGACCCAGTACTTC
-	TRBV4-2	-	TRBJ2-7	CASSPVSGAPNSYEQYF	TGTGCCAGCAGCCCCGTTTCTGGGGCTCCAAACTCCTACGAGCAGTACTTC
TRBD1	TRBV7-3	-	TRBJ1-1	CASSSRQGTEAFF	TGTGCCAGCAGCTCCCGACAGGGCACTGAAGCTTTCTTT
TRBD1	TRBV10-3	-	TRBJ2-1	CAISVDRGPGDEQFF	TGTGCCATCAGTGTAGACAGGGGGCCAGGGGATGAGCAGTTCTTC
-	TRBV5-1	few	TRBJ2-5	CASSLMRVSQETQYF	TGCGCCAGCAGCTTGATGAGGGTGAGCCAAGAGACCCAGTACTTC
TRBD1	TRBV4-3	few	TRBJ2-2	CASSPLRTGGTGELFF	TGCGCCAGCAGCCCCCTGCGGACAGGGGGGACCGGGGAGCTGTTTTTT
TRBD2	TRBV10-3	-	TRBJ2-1	CAIAGGLSNEQFF	TGTGCCATAGCGGGGGGGCTAAGCAATGAGCAGTTCTTC
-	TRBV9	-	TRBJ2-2	CASARGSPDTGELFF	TGTGCCAGCGCAAGGGGGTCCCCGGACACCGGGGAGCTGTTTTTT
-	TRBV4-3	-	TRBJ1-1	CASSQELLSEAFF	TGCGCCAGCAGCCAAGAACTCCTCTCTGAAGCTTTCTTT
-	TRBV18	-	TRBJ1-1	CASSPATGSTEAFF	TGTGCCAGCTCACCAGCCACAGGGAGTACTGAAGCTTTCTTT
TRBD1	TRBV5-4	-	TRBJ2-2	CASSPKITGGLTGELFF	TGTGCCAGCAGCCCGAAAATCACAGGGGGCTTAACCGGGGAGCTGTTTTTT
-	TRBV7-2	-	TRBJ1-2	CASSLMAYGYTF	TGTGCCAGCAGCTTGATGGCCTATGGCTACACCTTC
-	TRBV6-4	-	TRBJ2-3	CASSEYYNTDTQYF	TGTGCCAGCAGTGAATATTACAACACAGATACGCAGTATTTT
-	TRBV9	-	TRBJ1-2	CASNTAGNYGYTF	TGTGCCAGCAACACGGCAGGGAACTATGGCTACACCTTC
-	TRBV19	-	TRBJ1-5	CASTPGHGQPQHF	TGTGCCAGTACCCCGGGACATGGGCAGCCCCAGCATTTT
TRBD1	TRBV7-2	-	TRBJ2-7	CASSPDRGGPYEQYF	TGTGCCAGCAGCCCCGACAGGGGGGGACCCTACGAGCAGTACTTC
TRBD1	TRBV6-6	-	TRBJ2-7	CASSPDRGYEQYF	TGTGCCAGCAGTCCAGACAGGGGGTACGAGCAGTACTTC
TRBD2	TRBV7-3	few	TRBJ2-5	CASSYYRLAGYQETQYF	TGTGCCAGCAGCTATTACAGACTAGCGGGGTACCAAGAGACCCAGTACTTC
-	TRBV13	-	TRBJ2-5	CASSPGLSNEETQYF	TGTGCCAGCAGCCCGGGACTGTCCAATGAAGAGACCCAGTACTTC
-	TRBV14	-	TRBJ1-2	CASSETGTDYGYTF	TGTGCCAGCAGCGAAACCGGGACTGACTATGGCTACACCTTC
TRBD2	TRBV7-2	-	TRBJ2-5	CASSSALTSGEETQYF	TGTGCCAGCAGCTCAGCCCTGACTAGCGGGGAAGAGACCCAGTACTTC
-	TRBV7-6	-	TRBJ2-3	CASSPLQDTQYF	TGTGCCAGCAGCCCCCTGCAGGATACGCAGTATTTT